The 5 T cell receptor beta chains below all came from one sample that was sequenced in a study of T cell clonotyping in hematopoietic cell transplantation. Sample time point: recipient sample about 28 days before transplant, after cytoreduction. The table came from immunoSEQ multiplex PCR; TCRdb's copy has only in-frame clones and leaves some out. The sample lists about 18,000 clones, 86% seen once, with roughly 8% in the top ten. Sequencing used peripheral blood mononuclear cells, obtained before stem cell transplant. The receptor set was obtained from a man aged 50 to 59 with acute myeloid leukemia. Some clones in this sample may be carry-over from other donors' samples.

The gene calls are TRBV5-1 and TRBJ1-6; D uncertain. In germline, CDR1 is SGHRS, CDR2 YFSETQ. V lost 1 base, J lost 6 bases, and 8 bases lay in between. This CDR3 has 14 residues. The CDR3 coding sequence is TGCGCCAGCAGCTTGAGGGTTATTAATTCACCCCTCCACTTT. Translating it yields CASSLRVINSPLHF.

V and J are TRBV4-2 and TRBJ2-7; D ambiguous. The CDR3 is 11 residues long. V gave up 0 bases and J gave up 3 bases, with 0 bases separating them. Germline CDR1 is LGHNA and CDR2 is YNFKEQ. The CDR3, as DNA: TGTGCCAGCAGCCAAGACTACGAGCAGTACTTC. Encoded protein: CASSQDYEQYF.

The chain links TRBV4-1 to TRBJ2-7; 8 bases line up with TRBD1. Trimming removed 0 bases from V and 2 bases from J; junction bases left unmatched: 6. Germline-derived CDR1 and CDR2 are MGHRA and YSYEKL. The CDR3 has 16 residues. CDR3 protein: CASSQDVGTGTYEQYF. The DNA of the CDR3 is TGCGCCAGCAGCCAAGATGTTGGGACAGGCACCTACGAGCAGTACTTC.

V gene TRBV4-3 combines with J gene TRBJ1-5; 8 nucleotides line up with TRBD1. The CDR3 sequence is 15 residues long. V was pared by 4 bases and J by 3 bases, with 5 bases of the junction left unmatched. Looked up from germline, CDR1 is LGHNA and CDR2 is YSLEER. CDR3 protein: CASSLRTGNNQPQHF. CDR3 in DNA: TGCGCCAGCAGCCTCCGGACAGGGAACAATCAGCCCCAGCATTTT.

This sequence joins TRBV5-1 and TRBJ1-1, with D uncertain. Germline loops: CDR1 SGHRS, CDR2 YFSETQ. The ends were cut back, 0 bases at V and 2 bases at J, with 8 bases in the middle. The CDR3 totals 14 residues. The CDR3 coding sequence is TGCGCCAGCAGCTTGGACAAGGGAAACACTGAAGCTTTCTTT. Translation gives CASSLDKGNTEAFF.